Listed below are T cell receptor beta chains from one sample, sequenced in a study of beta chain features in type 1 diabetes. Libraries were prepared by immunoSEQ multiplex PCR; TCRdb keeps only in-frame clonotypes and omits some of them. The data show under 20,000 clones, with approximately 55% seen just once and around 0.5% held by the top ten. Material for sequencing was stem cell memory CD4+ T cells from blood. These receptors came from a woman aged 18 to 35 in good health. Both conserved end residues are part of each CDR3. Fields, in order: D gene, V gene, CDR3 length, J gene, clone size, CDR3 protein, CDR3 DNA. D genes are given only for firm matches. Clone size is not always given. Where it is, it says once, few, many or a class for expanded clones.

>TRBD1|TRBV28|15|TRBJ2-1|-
CASSRTDRGTHEQFF
TGTGCCAGCAGTCGGACGGACAGGGGTACCCATGAGCAGTTCTTC
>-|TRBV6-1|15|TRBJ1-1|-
CASSERRGEDTEAFF
TGTGCCAGCAGTGAACGCAGGGGAGAAGACACTGAAGCTTTCTTT
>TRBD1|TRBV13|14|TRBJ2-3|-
CASSGQGIRNTQYF
TGTGCCAGCAGCGGACAGGGGATTAGGAATACGCAGTATTTT
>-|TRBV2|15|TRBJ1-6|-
CASYRSVPEDSPLHF
TGTGCCAGCTACCGGAGTGTCCCTGAGGATTCACCCCTCCACTTT
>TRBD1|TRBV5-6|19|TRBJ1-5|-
CASSATRPGTGMFHQPQHF
TGTGCCAGCAGCGCCACAAGGCCCGGGACAGGAATGTTTCATCAGCCCCAGCATTTT
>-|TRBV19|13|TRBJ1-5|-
CASNRDDRQPQHF
TGTGCCAGCAACAGGGACGACCGGCAGCCCCAGCATTTT
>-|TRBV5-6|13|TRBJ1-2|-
CASSQRPGYGYTF
TGTGCCAGCAGCCAAAGACCGGGTTACGGCTACACCTTC
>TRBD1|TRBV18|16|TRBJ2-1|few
CASSRTGGFNYNEQFF
TGTGCCAGCTCACGGACAGGGGGCTTTAACTACAATGAGCAGTTCTTC
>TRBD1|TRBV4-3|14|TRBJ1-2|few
CASSQIQGDYGYTF
TGCGCCAGCAGCCAGATACAGGGGGACTATGGCTACACCTTC
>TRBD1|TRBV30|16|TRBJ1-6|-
CAWSVADRVYNSPLHF
TGTGCCTGGAGTGTAGCGGACAGGGTCTATAATTCACCCCTCCACTTT
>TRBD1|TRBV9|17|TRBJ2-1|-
CASSVELRDRVYNEQFF
TGTGCCAGCAGCGTAGAACTCCGGGACAGGGTCTACAATGAGCAGTTCTTC
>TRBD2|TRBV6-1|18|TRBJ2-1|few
CASSASSAGGPPYNEQFF
TGTGCCAGCAGTGCATCGTCAGCGGGGGGGCCCCCCTACAATGAGCAGTTCTTC
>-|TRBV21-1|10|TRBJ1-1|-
CAPEREGAFF
TGTGCCCCGGAGAGGGAGGGGGCTTTCTTT
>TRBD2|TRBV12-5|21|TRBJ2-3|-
CASGFAIAGTSGRSSTDTQYF
TGTGCTAGTGGTTTTGCGATTGCCGGGACTAGCGGGAGGTCGAGCACAGATACGCAGTATTTT
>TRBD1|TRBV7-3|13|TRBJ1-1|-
CASSSRGQAEAFF
TGTGCCAGCAGCTCACGCGGACAGGCGGAAGCTTTCTTT
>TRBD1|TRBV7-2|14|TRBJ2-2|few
CASSLNRGAGELFF
TGTGCCAGCAGCTTAAACAGGGGAGCCGGGGAGCTGTTTTTT
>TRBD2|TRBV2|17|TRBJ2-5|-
CASRGRTSGSHQETQYF
TGTGCCAGCAGGGGAAGGACTAGCGGGAGTCACCAAGAGACCCAGTACTTC
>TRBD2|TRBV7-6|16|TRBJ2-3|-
CASSVGEGPGTDTQYF
TGTGCCAGCAGCGTGGGGGAGGGCCCGGGCACAGATACGCAGTATTTT
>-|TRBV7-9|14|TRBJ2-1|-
CASSLDSSYNEQFF
TGTGCCAGCAGCTTAGATAGCTCCTACAATGAGCAGTTCTTC
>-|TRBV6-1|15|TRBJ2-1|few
CASRNWESSYNEQFF
TGTGCCAGCAGGAACTGGGAGAGCTCCTACAATGAGCAGTTCTTC
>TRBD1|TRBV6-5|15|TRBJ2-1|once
CASSPTGGSYNEQFF
TGTGCCAGCAGTCCTACAGGGGGTTCTTACAATGAGCAGTTCTTC
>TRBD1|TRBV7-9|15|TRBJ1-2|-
CASSLGGGQVGWSAF
TGTGCCAGCAGCTTAGGAGGGGGACAGGTCGGTTGGAGCGCCTTC
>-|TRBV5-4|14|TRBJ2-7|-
CASSLESVTYEQYF
TGTGCCAGCAGCTTGGAATCGGTGACCTACGAGCAGTACTTC
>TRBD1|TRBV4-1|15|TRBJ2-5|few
CASSPRQGVGETQYF
TGCGCCAGCAGCCCGAGACAGGGGGTAGGGGAGACCCAGTACTTC
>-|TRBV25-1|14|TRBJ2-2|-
CASREGQSTGELFF
TGTGCCAGCAGAGAGGGACAATCCACCGGGGAGCTGTTTTTT
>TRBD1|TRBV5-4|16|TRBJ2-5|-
CASSQGETGVQETQYF
TGTGCCAGCAGCCAAGGCGAAACAGGGGTGCAAGAGACCCAGTACTTC
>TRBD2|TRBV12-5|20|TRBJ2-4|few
CASGLLTRGGLILAKNIQYF
TGTGCTAGTGGTTTGCTAACCCGGGGAGGGTTGATCCTAGCCAAAAACATTCAGTACTTC
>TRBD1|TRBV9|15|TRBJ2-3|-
CASSAGQGRTDTQYF
TGTGCCAGCAGCGCTGGACAGGGAAGGACAGATACGCAGTATTTT
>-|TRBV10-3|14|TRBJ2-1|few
CATIRDSNSNEQFF
TGTGCCACCATCCGGGACTCGAACAGCAATGAGCAGTTCTTC
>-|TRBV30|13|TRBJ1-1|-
CAWRMDWNTEAFF
TGTGCCTGGAGGATGGACTGGAACACTGAAGCTTTCTTT
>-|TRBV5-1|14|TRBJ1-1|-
CASRMGGANTEAFF
TGCGCCAGCAGGATGGGAGGGGCGAACACTGAAGCTTTCTTT
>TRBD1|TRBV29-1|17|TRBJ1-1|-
CSVDSWVRGDFNTEAFF
TGCAGCGTTGACTCTTGGGTCAGGGGGGACTTCAACACTGAAGCTTTCTTT
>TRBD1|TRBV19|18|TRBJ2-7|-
CASSTSVARDRSSYEQYF
TGTGCCAGTAGTACCTCCGTCGCCCGGGACAGAAGCTCCTACGAGCAGTACTTC
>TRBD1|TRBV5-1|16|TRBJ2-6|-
CASSRTGSSGANVLTF
TGCGCCAGCTCACGGACAGGGTCGTCTGGGGCCAACGTCCTGACTTTC
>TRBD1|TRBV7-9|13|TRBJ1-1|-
CASRLDRDAEAFF
TGTGCCAGCAGACTGGACAGGGACGCTGAAGCTTTCTTT
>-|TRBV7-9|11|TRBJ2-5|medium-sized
CASSFSETQYF
TGTGCCAGCAGCTTCTCGGAGACCCAGTACTTC
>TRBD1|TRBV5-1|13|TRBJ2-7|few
CASSWGQAYEQYF
TGCGCCAGCAGCTGGGGACAGGCCTACGAGCAGTACTTC
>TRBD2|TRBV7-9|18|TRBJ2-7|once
CASSSPLGALAGVGEQYF
TGTGCCAGCAGCTCTCCCCTTGGGGCACTAGCGGGAGTCGGCGAGCAGTACTTC
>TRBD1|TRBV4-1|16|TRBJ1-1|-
CASSQHTGGAGTEAFF
TGCGCCAGCAGCCAGCATACAGGGGGCGCCGGGACTGAAGCTTTCTTT
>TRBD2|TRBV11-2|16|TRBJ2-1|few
CASSLARGRAYNEQFF
TGTGCCAGCAGCTTAGCACGTGGGAGGGCCTACAATGAGCAGTTCTTC
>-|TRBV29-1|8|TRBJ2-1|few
CSVEGGFF
TGCAGCGTTGAAGGAGGGTTCTTC
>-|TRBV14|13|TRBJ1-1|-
CASSQMTAGEAFF
TGTGCCAGCAGCCAAATGACAGCTGGTGAAGCTTTCTTT
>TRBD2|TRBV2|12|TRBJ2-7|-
CASSGRAYEQYF
TGTGCCAGTTCAGGGAGGGCCTACGAGCAGTACTTC
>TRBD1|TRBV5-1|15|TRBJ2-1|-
CASSLTGNSYNEQFF
TGCGCCAGCAGCCTGACAGGGAACTCCTACAATGAGCAGTTCTTC
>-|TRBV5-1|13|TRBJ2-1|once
CASSFGGLREQFF
TGCGCCAGCAGCTTCGGCGGACTTCGTGAGCAGTTCTTC
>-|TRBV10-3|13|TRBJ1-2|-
CAIRNQSARGYTF
TGTGCCATCAGGAATCAATCAGCGCGGGGCTACACCTTC
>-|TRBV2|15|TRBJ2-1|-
CASRRELAADNEQFF
TGTGCCAGCAGACGAGAACTAGCTGCGGACAATGAGCAGTTCTTC
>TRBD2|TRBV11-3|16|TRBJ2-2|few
CASSPALAAGTGELFF
TGTGCCAGCAGCCCCGCGCTAGCGGCGGGCACCGGGGAGCTGTTTTTT
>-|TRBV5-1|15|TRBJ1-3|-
CASSHLENSGNTIYF
TGCGCCAGCAGCCACCTGGAGAACTCTGGAAACACCATATATTTT
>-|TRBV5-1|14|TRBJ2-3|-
CASTEGVPPDTQYF
TGCGCCAGCACCGAGGGGGTCCCGCCAGATACGCAGTATTTT
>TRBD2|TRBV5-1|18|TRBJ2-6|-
CASSLSLAGVGGANVLTF
TGCGCCAGCAGCTTGTCACTAGCGGGAGTAGGTGGGGCCAACGTCCTGACTTTC
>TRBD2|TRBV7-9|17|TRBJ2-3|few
CASSLRRAGGPRDTQYF
TGTGCCAGCAGCTTACGGCGAGCGGGAGGGCCTAGGGATACGCAGTATTTT
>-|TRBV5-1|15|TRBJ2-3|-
CASSLAAGTTDTQYF
TGCGCCAGCAGCTTGGCGGCGGGGACCACAGATACGCAGTATTTT